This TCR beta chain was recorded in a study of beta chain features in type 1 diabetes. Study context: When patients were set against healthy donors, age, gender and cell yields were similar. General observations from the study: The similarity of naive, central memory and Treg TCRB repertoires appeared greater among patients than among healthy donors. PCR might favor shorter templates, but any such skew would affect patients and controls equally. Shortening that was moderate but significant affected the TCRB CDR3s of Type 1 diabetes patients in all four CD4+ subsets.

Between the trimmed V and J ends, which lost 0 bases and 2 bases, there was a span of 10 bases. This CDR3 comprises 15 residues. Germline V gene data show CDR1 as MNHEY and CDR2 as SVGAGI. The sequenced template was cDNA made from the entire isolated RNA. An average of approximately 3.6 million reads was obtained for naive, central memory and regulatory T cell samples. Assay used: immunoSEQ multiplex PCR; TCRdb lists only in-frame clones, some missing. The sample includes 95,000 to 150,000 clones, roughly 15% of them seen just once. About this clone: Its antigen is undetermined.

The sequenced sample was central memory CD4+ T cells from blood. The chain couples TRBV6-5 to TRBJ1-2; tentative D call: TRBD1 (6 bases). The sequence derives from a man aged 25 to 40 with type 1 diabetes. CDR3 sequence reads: CASSYSRGKNYGYTF. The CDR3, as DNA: TGTGCCAGCAGTTACTCCAGGGGAAAAAACTATGGCTACACCTTC.